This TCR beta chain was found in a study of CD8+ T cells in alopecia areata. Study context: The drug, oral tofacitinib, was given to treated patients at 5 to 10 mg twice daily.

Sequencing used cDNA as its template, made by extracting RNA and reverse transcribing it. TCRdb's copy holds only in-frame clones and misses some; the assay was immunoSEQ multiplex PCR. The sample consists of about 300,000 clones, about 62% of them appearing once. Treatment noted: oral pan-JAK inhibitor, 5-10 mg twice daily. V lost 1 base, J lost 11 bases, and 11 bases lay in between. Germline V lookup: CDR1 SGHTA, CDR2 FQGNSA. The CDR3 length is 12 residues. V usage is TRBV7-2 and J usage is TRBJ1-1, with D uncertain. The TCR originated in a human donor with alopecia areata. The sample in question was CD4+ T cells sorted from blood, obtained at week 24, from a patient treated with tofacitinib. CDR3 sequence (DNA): TGTGCCAGCAGCTTAGACACGGGAAAGGCTTTCTTT. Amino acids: CASSLDTGKAFF. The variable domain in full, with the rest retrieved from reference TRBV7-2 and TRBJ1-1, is GAGVSQSPSNKVTEKGKDVELRCDPISGHTALYWYRQSLGQGLEFLIYFQGNSAPDKSGLPSDRFSAERTGGSVSTLTIQRTQQEDSAVYLCASSLDTGKAFFGQGTRLTVV.